This T cell receptor beta chain was found in a study of blood T cell repertoires in COVID-19. About the research overall: Some COVID-19 samples were acute and others convalescent; all came from the United States, Italy and Spain.

TCRdb keeps only in-frame clones here, not all; method: immunoSEQ multiplex PCR. The table has some 350,000 clones, approximately 89% seen once. Enrollees, about 18 to 95 years old, lived in 25 or so US areas. Membership in each cohort depended on participant-reported clinical history. In Cohort 3, a recovered donor had either two negative PCRs, clearance, or symptom resolution. Trimming took off 3 bases at V and 5 bases at J, with 11 bases between the two ends. Germline V CDR1 and CDR2: MNHEY, SMNVEV (reference sequence). The CDR3 has 13 residues. The clonotype comes from a man aged 30-40 years who had recovered from COVID-19. This chain connects TRBV27 to TRBJ2-7; D possibly corresponds to TRBD1 (7 bases). Input material: PBMCs or T cells enriched from blood (not recorded which). CDR3 sequence: CASSLGRGDEQYF. CDR3 sequence (DNA): TGTGCCAGCAGTTTGGGCAGGGGGGACGAGCAGTACTTC.